This T cell receptor (beta chain) came from a study of blood T cells in healthy people across ages. Notes on the study in general: There was no known CMV status for donors, so expanded clonotype changes were possibly confounded. Estimates of total diversity, which came from one million sequenced T cells, were considered to be underestimates.

The V and J ends lost 10 bases and 4 bases, in that order; junction bases with no gene match: 20. The V gene's germline CDR1 is ENHRY and CDR2 SYGVKD. This CDR3 contains 19 residues. The use of a sample-barcoded 5' primer and a J-beta primer mix characterized a second PCR of about 7 to 12 cycles. In TCRdb, the 5' RACE reads were re-called with MiXCR into one record per CDR3 protein. The sample contains around 500,000 distinct CDR3 sequences, over 25% of which appear only once. Worth noting for this clonotype: The antigen remains unidentified.

The data also belong to a second study, concerning T cells of mothers and their children.

The chain carries TRBV10-3 and TRBJ2-3, with TRBD2 identical over 13 bases. Material for sequencing was blood. This TCR derives from a boy younger than 10 in good health. In DNA form, the CDR3 reads TGTGCCACCATGGGGAGGGGCCGAAACGGACTAGCGGGGGCAGATACGCAGTATTTT. This gives the protein CATMGRGRNGLAGADTQYF.